This T cell receptor (beta chain) comes out of a study of blood T cell repertoires in COVID-19. Study at large: Donors in the United States, Italy and Spain gave samples during acute or convalescent COVID-19. From T cells, B-cell-depleted T cells, or PBMCs came the material, which was cDNA or gDNA.

The V and J ends lost 0 bases and 4 bases respectively, with 6 bases between them. CDR1 and CDR2 (germline): MGHRA, YSYEKL. The CDR3 runs 13 residues. Original data processing: For nucleated cells, counts were estimated from reference gene primer amplification. Using immunoSEQ multiplex PCR, the repertoire was profiled, and TCRdb retains in-frame clones only, with some absent. V and J calls and clone size come straight from that table; D and trimming were deduced from the DNA. Here the sample spans about 120,000 clones, about 88% being singletons. The genes are TRBV4-1 and TRBJ2-5; D gene uncertain. Sequenced: peripheral blood. The receptor comes from an elderly woman with acute or convalescent COVID-19. The CDR3 is CASSQDHRETQYF. In DNA form, the CDR3 reads TGCGCCAGCAGCCAAGATCACAGAGAGACCCAGTACTTC.